The 27 T cell receptor beta chains reported below all come from one sample, sequenced in a study of lymphopenia after photon versus proton radiotherapy. Generated by immunoSEQ multiplex PCR, the TCRdb table keeps only in-frame clones and is missing some. The sample consists of some 170,000 clones, 88% of them appearing once. The sequencing here drew on peripheral blood, taken from a patient treated with photon-based radiotherapy. All receptors derive from a man over 45 with gastric cancer.

This clone has a single count. The V gene is TRBV29-1, the J gene TRBJ1-1; 8 nucleotides line up with TRBD1. Germline V gene lookup returns CDR1 SQVTM and CDR2 ANQGSEA. The CDR3 sequence is 18 residues long. V shed 4 bases and J 1 base; nucleotides not matched to a gene: 17. The CDR3 region is CSVGHHWSTGEENTEAFF. As DNA, the CDR3 is TGCAGCGTTGGACACCACTGGTCGACAGGGGAGGAGAACACTGAAGCTTTCTTT.

The chain employs TRBV29-1 and TRBJ2-7; D ambiguous. Germline assignment: CDR1 SQVTM and CDR2 ANQGSEA. The CDR3 is made up of 11 amino acids. V gave up 0 bases and J gave up 6 bases, with 6 bases separating them. The CDR3 is CSVEDRSEQYF. The CDR3 DNA reads as TGCAGCGTTGAAGATCGGAGCGAGCAGTACTTC.

This clone has ten or more counts. Other DNA sequences of this sample code for an identical CDR3. The chain links TRBV25-1 to TRBJ2-1; D is perhaps TRBD1 (6 bases). This CDR3 spans 13 amino acids. Germline V gives CDR1 MGHDK, CDR2 SYGVNS. The V gene lost 7 bases and the J gene lost 7 bases, with 14 bases spanning the gap. This chain's CDR3 is CASTTDRTNEQFF. The CDR3 coding sequence is TGTGCCAGCACCACGGACAGAACTAATGAGCAGTTCTTC.

The V call is TRBV18, the J call TRBJ2-1; 10 bases are shared with TRBD1. The CDR3 loop spans 16 amino acids. With V trimmed by 3 bases and J by 4 bases, 6 bases remained unmatched. CDR1 and CDR2 from the germline V gene are KGHSH and LQKENI. CDR3 nucleotides: TGTGCCAGCTCACCGACGAGGGACAGGGGATACAATGAGCAGTTCTTC. It specifies CASSPTRDRGYNEQFF.

The genes are TRBV4-2 and TRBJ2-2; the D gene is possibly TRBD1 (6 bases). V lost 0 bases, J lost 5 bases, and 13 bases lay in between. The CDR3 extends over 16 amino acids. Looked up from germline, CDR1 is LGHNA and CDR2 is YNFKEQ. CDR3 coding DNA: TGTGCCAGCAGCCAAGATACCAGGGGATTGACCGGGGAGCTGTTTTTT. Its translation: CASSQDTRGLTGELFF.

The chain combines TRBV20-1 with TRBJ1-2; the D gene is possibly TRBD1 (5 bases). The germline CDR1 and CDR2 sequences are DFQATT and SNEGSKA (reference sequence). V lost 6 bases, J lost 6 bases, and 8 bases lay in between. The CDR3 extends over 10 amino acids. The CDR3 is CSALRDGYTF. Written as DNA, the CDR3 is TGCAGTGCGCTCAGGGATGGCTACACCTTC.

The gene calls are TRBV5-5 and TRBJ2-7, with TRBD2 as a possible D gene (5 bases). The CDR3 runs to 15 residues. V lost 0 bases to trimming and J lost 0 bases, with 10 bases between them. CDR1 is SGHKS and CDR2 is YYEKEE in the germline V gene (reference sequence). The CDR3 spells CASSLAIGDSYEQYF. In nucleotides, the CDR3 is TGTGCCAGCAGCTTGGCCATCGGGGACTCCTACGAGCAGTACTTC.

The chain employs TRBV9 and TRBJ2-7; the match to TRBD1 covers 10 bases. From germline, CDR1 is SGDLS and CDR2 YYNGEE. This CDR3 has 19 amino acids. With V trimmed by 0 bases and J by 5 bases, 17 bases remained unmatched. CDR3 residues: CASSVGRGDRGYYRDEQYF. The CDR3 DNA follows: TGTGCCAGCAGCGTAGGGCGGGGGGACAGGGGCTACTACCGGGACGAGCAGTACTTC.

The V and J genes are TRBV6-6 and TRBJ1-1; D unresolved. V was shortened by 4 bases and J by 0 bases, with 15 bases between the two germline ends. The germline V gene encodes CDR1 MNHNY and CDR2 SVGAGI (reference sequence). This CDR3 spans 16 amino acids. CDR3 region: CASSLTLRSMNTEAFF. The CDR3 DNA reads as TGTGCCAGCAGTTTAACATTGAGGTCGATGAACACTGAAGCTTTCTTT.

The V and J genes are TRBV30 and TRBJ2-7; TRBD1 matches 7 bases. The CDR3 length is 15 residues. Trimming at V came to 3 bases and at J to 2 bases, leaving 10 bases not matched to a gene. CDR1 is GTSNPN, CDR2 SVGIG, per germline (reference sequence). The CDR3: CAWRPTGELTYEQYF. CDR3 DNA: TGTGCCTGGAGACCAACAGGGGAACTTACCTACGAGCAGTACTTC.

This chain joins TRBV5-8 and TRBJ2-1, with D perhaps TRBD1 or TRBD2 (6 bases each). Trimming took off 2 bases at V and 5 bases at J, with 14 bases between the two ends. Germline CDR1 reads SGHTS; CDR2 reads YDEGEE. The CDR3 length is 15 residues. DNA for the CDR3: TGTGCCAGCAGCTTTGGGAGTGGGGGGCACAATGAGCAGTTCTTC. It specifies CASSFGSGGHNEQFF. The full variable domain, its missing parts supplied by reference TRBV5-8 and TRBJ2-1, is EAGVTQSPTHLIKTRGQQATLRCSPISGHTSVYWYQQALGLGLQFLLWYDEGEERNRGNFPPRFSGRQFPNYSSELNVNALELEDSALYLCASSFGSGGHNEQFFGPGTRLTVL.

This sequence joins TRBV10-3 and TRBJ1-3; no definite D call. The CDR3 is made up of 16 amino acids. With 2 bases removed from V and 0 bases from J, the gap between germline ends came to 11 bases. Germline CDR1 reads ENHRY; CDR2 reads SYGVKD. The CDR3 region has the DNA TGTGCCATCAGTGAGCCCCCACGGCACTCTGGAAACACCATATATTTT. Translation gives CAISEPPRHSGNTIYF.

This chain links TRBV6-1 with TRBJ1-2; no definite D call. The CDR3 sequence is 12 residues long. V was cut by 8 bases and J by 4 bases, with 11 bases left in between. Germline CDR1 reads MNHNS; CDR2 reads SASEGT. In DNA form, the CDR3 reads TGTGCCAGCTGCTGGGCAGTCTATGGCTACACCTTC. This translates into CASCWAVYGYTF.

The J gene is TRBJ2-4, the V gene TRBV19; 11 bases match TRBD1. Losses at the gene ends were 6 bases for V and 15 bases for J; bases not matched to a gene: 10. CDR3 length: 13 residues. CDR1 is LNHDA and CDR2 is SQIVND in the germline V gene (reference sequence). The CDR3 nucleotides read TGTGCCAGTAGAACAACGGACAGGGGGCTCGTGTACTTC. This translates into CASRTTDRGLVYF.

The chain links TRBV5-1 to TRBJ2-2; 7 bases align to TRBD1. CDR1 and CDR2 from the germline V gene are SGHRS and YFSETQ. Trimming at V came to 3 bases and at J to 1 base, leaving 6 bases not matched to a gene. This CDR3 spans 16 amino acids. The DNA for the CDR3 is TGCGCCAGCAGCTCACAGGGGCTCTGGAACACCGGGGAGCTGTTTTTT. It codes for CASSSQGLWNTGELFF. The full variable domain, its missing parts supplied by reference TRBV5-1 and TRBJ2-2, is KAGVTQTPRYLIKTRGQQVTLSCSPISGHRSVSWYQQTPGQGLQFLFEYFSETQRNKGNFPGRFSGRQFSNSRSEMNVSTLELGDSALYLCASSSQGLWNTGELFFGEGSRLTVL.

J is TRBJ2-3 and V is TRBV5-1; 8 nucleotides match TRBD2. V lost 0 bases, J lost 6 bases, and 3 bases stayed unmatched. This CDR3 has 14 residues. The germline gives CDR1 SGHRS, CDR2 YFSETQ. The CDR3 DNA reads as TGCGCCAGCAGCTTGGTAGCGGGGATTGATACGCAGTATTTT. The encoded protein is CASSLVAGIDTQYF.

The genes are TRBV7-9 and TRBJ2-5, with D unclear. The V end lost 4 bases, the J end lost 5 bases, and 14 bases lay between the germline ends. This CDR3 is built from 14 residues. Germline CDR1 is SEHNR and CDR2 is FQNEAQ (reference sequence). CDR3: CASSWTPLGETQYF. Here the CDR3 DNA reads TGTGCCAGCAGCTGGACCCCTCTGGGGGAGACCCAGTACTTC.

The gene calls are TRBV6-5 and TRBJ2-7; 11 bases match TRBD2. There are 16 residues in the CDR3. From germline, CDR1 is MNHEY and CDR2 SVGAGI. After removal of 3 bases from V and 3 bases from J, the junction contained 7 bases not matched to a gene. The DNA for the CDR3 is TGTGCCAGCAGTTATTCGTCGACTAGCGGGATCTACGAGCAGTACTTC. Protein product: CASSYSSTSGIYEQYF.

The CDR3 loop reads CASSLWVSSGANVLTF. In nucleotides, the CDR3 is TGTGCCAGCAGTTTATGGGTATCTTCTGGGGCCAACGTCCTGACTTTC. The rearrangement links TRBV27 to TRBJ2-6; D not certain. There are 16 residues in the CDR3. Trimming left V 1 base short and J 1 base short, with 8 bases between. CDR1 is MNHEY, CDR2 SMNVEV, per germline (reference sequence).

The chain's CDR3 is CASSLKFGAEAYYNEQFF. DNA for the CDR3: TGTGCCAGCAGCTTAAAATTTGGCGCCGAAGCGTACTACAATGAGCAGTTCTTC. The rearrangement uses TRBV7-2 and TRBJ2-1, with D hard to call. CDR3 size: 18 residues. Germline CDR1 is SGHTA and CDR2 is FQGNSA. Trimming left V 2 bases short and J 3 bases short, with 20 bases between.

This chain links TRBV28 with TRBJ1-5; D not certain. CDR1 and CDR2 from the germline V gene are MDHEN and SYDVKM. CDR3 size: 13 residues. V lost 6 bases to trimming and J lost 7 bases, with 13 bases between them. The CDR3 sequence: CASSQQMWQPQHF. For the CDR3, the DNA is TGTGCCAGCAGCCAACAAATGTGGCAGCCCCAGCATTTT.

The chain recombines TRBV7-2 with TRBJ2-7, with 8 bases lining up with TRBD1. The CDR3 has 15 amino acids. Germline V gene lookup returns CDR1 SGHTA and CDR2 FQGNSA. With V trimmed by 5 bases and J by 2 bases, 8 bases remained unmatched. CDR3 amino acids: CASSRTGGLAYEQYF. Written as DNA, the CDR3 is TGTGCCAGCAGCCGTACAGGGGGTCTCGCCTACGAGCAGTACTTC. Looking up the rest from reference TRBV7-2 and TRBJ2-7 gives the full variable domain: GAGVSQSPSNKVTEKGKDVELRCDPISGHTALYWYRQSLGQGLEFLIYFQGNSAPDKSGLPSDRFSAERTGGSVSTLTIQRTQQEDSAVYLCASSRTGGLAYEQYFGPGTRLTVT.

This chain connects TRBV7-9 to TRBJ1-1, with TRBD1 matching over 7 bases. With V trimmed by 4 bases and J by 4 bases, 9 bases remained unmatched. The germline CDR1 and CDR2 sequences are SEHNR and FQNEAQ (reference sequence). The CDR3 is 15 residues long. CDR3 DNA sequence: TGTGCCAGCAGCTCTAACCCAGGGGGGCGCACTGAAGCTTTCTTT. Its protein is CASSSNPGGRTEAFF.

This clone was counted a few times. This specimen includes other DNA sequences encoding the same CDR3. The chain recombines TRBV5-1 with TRBJ2-2; 8 bases are shared with TRBD1. Germline V gives CDR1 SGHRS, CDR2 YFSETQ. The V gene end was trimmed by 4 bases and the J gene end by 1 base; junction bases not matched to a gene: 3. The CDR3 loop spans 15 amino acids. CDR3 loop: CASSGGTGNTGELFF. The CDR3 bases are TGCGCCAGCAGCGGTGGGACAGGGAACACCGGGGAGCTGTTTTTT.

The chain recombines TRBV5-1 with TRBJ2-5; 16 positions agree with TRBD2. The V gene end was trimmed by 4 bases and the J gene end by 5 bases; junction bases not matched to a gene: 5. CDR1 SGHRS and CDR2 YFSETQ come from the germline V gene. The CDR3 runs 16 residues. CDR3 nucleotides: TGCGCCAGCAGCCCCGGGACTAGCGGGAGGGTGGAGACCCAGTACTTC. Translation gives CASSPGTSGRVETQYF.

The chain employs TRBV5-1 and TRBJ2-1, with D possibly matching TRBD2 (5 bases). V was clipped by 5 bases and J by 3 bases, with 12 bases between them. From germline, CDR1 is SGHRS and CDR2 YFSETQ. This CDR3 has 14 residues. CDR3 sequence (DNA): TGCGCCAGCAGACACGTACTAGGCTACAATGAGCAGTTCTTC. Its protein product is CASRHVLGYNEQFF.

V is TRBV9 and J is TRBJ2-1, with a weak D call TRBD2 (6 bases). Germline assignment: CDR1 SGDLS and CDR2 YYNGEE. Trimming took 0 bases from V and 5 from J, leaving 21 bases between them. This CDR3 contains 18 residues. CDR3 coding DNA: TGTGCCAGCAGCGTAGCTACTGGGGGGACCCACCGCCACAATGAGCAGTTCTTC. Translating it yields CASSVATGGTHRHNEQFF.